The 3 T cell receptor beta chains in this list originate from one sample, sequenced in a study of identical twins. Via MiXCR, TCRdb re-called the 5' RACE reads, giving one row per CDR3 protein. The table lists roughly 1.6 million distinct CDR3 sequences, more than 30% of them singletons. The sample was cord blood. These receptors all come from a newborn girl in good health.

This clonotype was counted only a few times. The chain couples TRBV20-1 to TRBJ2-2; D gene ambiguous. The V end lost 3 bases, the J end lost 0 bases, and 5 bases lay between the germline ends. The CDR3 is 13 residues long. Germline lookup yields CDR1 DFQATT and CDR2 SNEGSKA (reference sequence). The CDR3 DNA follows: TGCAGTGCTAGCGGTCCGAACACCGGGGAGCTGTTTTTT. It codes for CSASGPNTGELFF.

This clonotype turned up a few times. V and J are TRBV5-4 and TRBJ1-2, with 7 positions matching TRBD1. The CDR3 runs to 15 residues. Germline lookup yields CDR1 SGHNT and CDR2 YYREEE (reference sequence). The J segment lost 4 bases and the V segment lost 1 base, leaving 7 bases of the junction unmatched. The CDR3 DNA follows: TGTGCCAGCAGCTTGACGGCACGGGACAGCTATGGCTACACCTTC. It translates to CASSLTARDSYGYTF. The variable domain in full, with the rest retrieved from reference TRBV5-4 and TRBJ1-2, is ETGVTQSPTHLIKTRGQQVTLRCSSQSGHNTVSWYQQALGQGPQFIFQYYREEENGRGNFPPRFSGLQFPNYSSELNVNALELDDSALYLCASSLTARDSYGYTFGSGTRLTVV.

The chain recombines TRBV20-1 with TRBJ2-5; TRBD2 is a possible D gene (5 bases). Near its end, the DNA agrees better with TRBJ2-7, so the J call may be wrong. The V gene's germline CDR1 is DFQATT and CDR2 SNEGSKA (reference sequence). The CDR3 is 14 amino acids. The CDR3 DNA reads as TGCAGTGTCGAAGGTGGGAGAATGTCCTACGAGCAGTACTTC. Translation gives CSVEGGRMSYEQYF.